This TCR beta chain was sequenced during a study of blood T cells in healthy people across ages (dated by TCRdb to the mid-2010s). Describing the broader study: In model experiments, roughly one uniquely barcoded TCR beta cDNA molecule per two T cells was captured by template switching. Age-related changes in TCR beta repertoire diversity were measured in the study by deep sequencing normalized with unique cDNA molecular identifiers. Four age groups were formed from the donors: young (average roughly 15 years), middle-aged (more than 35), aged (about 62) and long-lived (about 80). To avoid experimental bias, donors of different ages were spread randomly across the sequencing lanes. Using the same blood draw, the study looked at two additional independent replicas of 1 million unique cDNA reads for two donors, one aged 18 to 30 and the other aged 80 or older. Findings and caveats that apply to the study as a whole: Conclusive comparison of naive and antigen-experienced compartments was prevented by the profiling of bulk unsorted PBMCs. Estimates of total diversity based on one million sequenced T cells were regarded as lower bounds and as underestimates. Observed TCR beta diversity per million T cells fell roughly linearly with age, and a significant reduction was already apparent by age around 39. The long-lived group showed more naive CD4+ T cells, fewer expanded clones and increased TCR diversity than the aged group, suggesting age selection. Because donor CMV infection status was unknown, age-related changes in expanded clonotypes were potentially confounded. A strong correlation was found between observed TCR beta diversity and the percentage of naive T cells measured by flow cytometry.

In regard to this clonotype: Its antigen is currently not known. Qualities for individual bases were not recorded, and no much larger clone is one base off.

Donors were approximately 42 systemically healthy Caucasian individuals from Russia aged roughly 6 to 95 years. Approximately 10 milliliters of peripheral blood were collected from each donor into EDTA-treated Vacutainer tubes. Ficoll-Paque density-gradient centrifugation was used to isolate PBMCs, with at least 7 million per sample. Trizol reagent was used to extract total RNA from PBMCs, with at least 6 micrograms per sample. Naive CD45RAhigh/CD27high T cell percentages were measured by flow cytometry on a PBMC aliquot from every donor. Trimming removed 6 bases from V and 2 bases from J, leaving 11 bases between the germline ends. Via the germline V gene (reference sequence), CDR1 is DFQATT and CDR2 SNEGSKA. From the cysteine through the phenylalanine, the CDR3 covers 13 amino acids. CDR3 DNA only is kept here, 39 bases in frame from base 1. Libraries came from 5' RACE. This sample was sequenced with an Illumina HiSeq 2500. The second PCR ran for about 6 to 11 cycles and used a J-beta primer mix along with a sample-barcoded 5' primer. A unique molecular identifier was introduced onto each TCR beta cDNA molecule by a template-switch 5' adaptor carrying 12 random nucleotides. Each sample yielded at least 3 million CDR3-containing paired-end reads. First-strand cDNA was synthesized from all RNA with the Mint cDNA synthesis kit, primed by a TRBC-specific oligonucleotide. Following uracil-DNA glycosylase treatment, all cDNA underwent a first 18-cycle PCR with the universal primers M1SS and BC2_uni_R. The original methods were these. Each sample was normalized by randomly selecting 1 million high-quality reads, each carrying a distinct molecular identifier. Instead of being binned into consensus sequences, reads with shared molecular identifiers were discarded. CDR3 identification, clonotype clustering and error correction used MiTCR with a Q25 quality threshold and the strictest error-elimination algorithm. A nonparametric unseen species model using Euler transformation provided a lower-bound estimate of total TCR beta diversity. TCRdb reprocessed the public reads (quality trimming at Q25 with fastp, clone calling with MiXCR) and kept in-frame beta chains. All rows with the same CDR3 protein become a single entry with the most common DNA and genes. These V and J calls are TCRdb output, not the study's own analysis. The sample table holds around 990,000 distinct CDR3 sequences, of which 35% to 45% were seen once. The ten largest clonotypes hold roughly 14% of the sample.

The chain is encoded by TRBV20-1 joined to TRBJ2-1; the D gene is perhaps TRBD1 or TRBD2, each of them matching over 5 bases. The receptor was isolated from a man aged 18-30 years in good health. The sample consisted of blood. The bases are TGCAGTGCCCTGGGACGGACCTACAATGAGCAGTTCTTC. Translated, it gives CSALGRTYNEQFF.